Included here is one T cell receptor (beta chain) sequence, with context. CDR3 length: 11 residues. Germline V CDR1 and CDR2: SGHTA, FQGNSA. Losses at the gene ends were 5 bases for V and 14 bases for J; bases not matched to a gene: 6. Generated by immunoSEQ multiplex PCR, the TCRdb table keeps only in-frame clones and is missing some. The sample lists under 80,000 clones, 91% occurring once. This entry comes from a study of technical replicates of blood from several donors. J is TRBJ2-3 and V is TRBV7-2; 8 bases are a match to TRBD1. The sequencing sample was made of T cells isolated from PBMCs. The receptor was isolated from a human donor in good health. Some clones in this sample may be carry-over from other donors' samples. The CDR3 bases are TGTGCCAGCAGCAACCGGGACAGGTTGTATTTT. Translation gives CASSNRDRLYF.